Presented here are 4 T cell receptor beta chains from one specimen sequenced in a study of identical twins. Each CDR3 protein is one row after TCRdb ran MiXCR on the 5' RACE reads. The data show some 1,600,000 distinct CDR3 sequences, under 35% seen once. Source material: cord blood. All receptors derive from a newborn girl in good health.

The chain uses TRBV12-3 or TRBV12-4 and TRBJ2-4; 11 bases map to TRBD1. This CDR3 region has 17 residues. J was trimmed by 3 bases and V by 6 bases; bases with no gene match: 10. Written as DNA, the CDR3 is TGTGCCAGCAGGCGTCCCGGGACAGGGGGTATCAAAAACATTCAGTACTTC. It is translated as CASRRPGTGGIKNIQYF.

Turning to this clonotype: Being one base from a much bigger clone, this may be a read error. The chain uses TRBV4-2 and TRBJ2-3; D is ambiguous. There are 14 residues in the CDR3. Germline V gene data show CDR1 as LGHNA and CDR2 as YNFKEQ. The CDR3 loop is CASSQEGYTDTRYF. Here the CDR3 DNA reads TGTGCCAGCAGCCAAGAAGGCTACACAGATACGCGGTATTTT.

This clonotype has a handful of counts. This sequence joins TRBV7-9 and TRBJ1-1; a weak D match, TRBD1 (6 bases). V dropped 0 bases and J dropped 4 bases, with 18 bases sitting between them. The CDR3 runs 17 residues. Per germline, CDR1 SEHNR and CDR2 FQNEAQ (reference sequence). The CDR3 bases are TGTGCCAGCAGCTTAGCCCGAAACAGGGAACTGGCCACTGAAGCTTTCTTT. It specifies CASSLARNRELATEAFF.

In this sample, this clonotype turned up many times. The chain joins TRBV27 to TRBJ2-5; D gene ambiguous. The V gene lost 2 bases and the J gene lost 1 base, with 5 bases spanning the gap. The CDR3 extends over 13 amino acids. Germline assignment: CDR1 MNHEY and CDR2 SMNVEV (reference sequence). The CDR3: CASSLISQETQYF. The CDR3 bases are TGTGCCAGCAGTTTAATTTCCCAAGAGACCCAGTACTTC.